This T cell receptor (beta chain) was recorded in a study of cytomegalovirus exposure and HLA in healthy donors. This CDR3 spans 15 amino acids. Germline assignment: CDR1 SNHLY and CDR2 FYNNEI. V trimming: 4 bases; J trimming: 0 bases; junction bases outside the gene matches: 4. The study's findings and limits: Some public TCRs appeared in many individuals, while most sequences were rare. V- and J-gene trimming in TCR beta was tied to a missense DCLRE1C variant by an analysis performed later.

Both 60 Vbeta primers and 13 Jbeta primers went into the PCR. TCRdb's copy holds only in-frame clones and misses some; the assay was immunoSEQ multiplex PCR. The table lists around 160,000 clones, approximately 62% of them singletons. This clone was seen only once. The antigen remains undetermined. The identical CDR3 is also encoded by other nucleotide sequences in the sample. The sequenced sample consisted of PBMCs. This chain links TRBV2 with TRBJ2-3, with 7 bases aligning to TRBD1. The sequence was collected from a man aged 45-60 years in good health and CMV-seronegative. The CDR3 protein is CASSGGQISTDTQYF. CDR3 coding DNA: TGTGCCAGCAGTGGGGGACAGATAAGCACAGATACGCAGTATTTT.